This T cell receptor (beta chain) is drawn from a study of T cell repertoires in cytomegalovirus infection. This clonotype came up once. V lost 4 bases, J lost 4 bases, and 17 bases lay in between. Germline CDR1 and CDR2: MNHEY and SVGAGI. The CDR3 is made up of 16 amino acids. TCRdb reprocessed the reads via MiXCR and lists one record per CDR3 protein. Of a few hundred thousand distinct CDR3 sequences listed, 18% are singletons. This sequence was found in a human donor in good health (CMV status not recorded). Some clones in this sample may be carry-over from other donors' samples. Input material: PBMCs. The chain couples TRBV6-5 to TRBJ2-1, with unresolved D. The CDR3 sequence is CASSLTVRMGYNEQFF. CDR3 sequence (DNA): TGTGCCAGCAGTTTAACCGTCAGGATGGGATACAATGAGCAGTTCTTC.